The sequence of this T cell receptor (beta chain) was determined in a study of glioma-infiltrating T cells after dendritic cell vaccination. Generated by immunoSEQ multiplex PCR, the TCRdb table keeps only in-frame clones and is missing some. Here the sample spans under 30,000 clones, just under 90% being singletons. The time point: after dendritic cell vaccination, including at tumor progression/relapse. Selection required adequate fresh-frozen tumor tissue plus more than two years' survival data. The V gene lost 0 bases and the J gene lost 7 bases, with 16 bases spanning the gap. Looked up from germline, CDR1 is SGDLS and CDR2 is YYNGEE. CDR3 length equals 16 residues.

The receptor was isolated from a human donor with glioblastoma. The chain recombines TRBV9 with TRBJ2-2; D is perhaps TRBD1 (6 bases). Material: blood, obtained after dendritic cell vaccination. The CDR3 here is CASSVVSQGISGELFF. In DNA form, the CDR3 reads TGTGCCAGCAGCGTAGTGTCCCAGGGGATCAGCGGGGAGCTGTTTTTT.